The rows below give T cell receptor beta chains drawn from one sample of a study of CD4+ T cells in melanoma. Generated by immunoSEQ multiplex PCR, the TCRdb table keeps only in-frame clones and is missing some. The repertoire consists of some 50,000 clones, with approximately 92% occurring once and the leading ten covering approximately 12%. The sequenced sample was peripheral blood. Receptors originate from a human donor with melanoma. CDR3s include the opening cysteine and the closing phenylalanine or tryptophan. D genes are given only for firm matches. Clone size appears in some rows only: once, few, many, or a class for an expanded clone.

.	TRBV15	TRBJ2-5	.	TGTGCCACCAGCAGAGATCCAGCTGCCCAGTACTTC	CATSRDPAAQYF
.	TRBV27	TRBJ2-3	.	TGTGCCAGCAGTTTATTCCCGCGGGGTAGGTCGACAGATACGCAGTATTTT	CASSLFPRGRSTDTQYF
.	TRBV15	TRBJ1-1	.	TGTGCCACCAGCAGAGATTATAGTATGAACACTGAAGCTTTCTTT	CATSRDYSMNTEAFF
few	TRBV2	TRBJ1-5	.	TGTGCCAGCAGTGGGGGGCTGTATAGCAATCAGCCCCAGCATTTT	CASSGGLYSNQPQHF
.	TRBV5-1	TRBJ2-7	TRBD1	TGCGCCAGCAGCCTGGCGTCCGGGACAGGAACCTACGAGCAGTACTTC	CASSLASGTGTYEQYF
.	TRBV5-1	TRBJ2-5	.	TGCGCCAGCAGCTTGATGGGGGAGACCCAGTACTTC	CASSLMGETQYF
.	TRBV7-9	TRBJ2-7	TRBD1	TGTGCCAGCAGCTTAGACGGACAGGGTCAGTACTTC	CASSLDGQGQYF
.	TRBV7-9	TRBJ1-1	.	TGTGCCAGCAGGAGGGACGTGGGCACTGAAGCTTTCTTT	CASRRDVGTEAFF
.	TRBV6-5	TRBJ2-7	.	TGTGCCAGCAGTCTACTTCAGGACGAGCAGTACTTC	CASSLLQDEQYF
once	TRBV10-3	TRBJ2-2	TRBD1	TGTGCCATCAGCGAGAGGGGGCCGAACACCGGGGAGCTGTTTTTT	CAISERGPNTGELFF